The 21 T cell receptor beta chains below come from one sample, sequenced in a study of T-cell memory formation after mild COVID-19. TCRdb re-analysed the 5' RACE reads in MiXCR, keeping a single row per CDR3 protein. The sample consists of 70,000 to 100,000 distinct CDR3 sequences, about an eighth of them appearing once. The sequenced material came from PBMCs or a T cell subset sorted from them (not recorded which). Source of these receptors: an adult woman who had mild COVID-19 (a few samples of this study predate the infection). Cell type and time point are not known.

The chain is built from TRBV7-9 and TRBJ2-5, with D perhaps TRBD2 (6 bases). V lost 5 bases to trimming and J lost 7 bases, with 14 bases between them. The CDR3 contains 13 residues. Germline V CDR1 and CDR2: SEHNR, FQNEAQ (reference sequence). CDR3 nucleotides: TGTGCCAGCAGCAGCAGGGAGGTGGCGACCCAGTACTTC. It yields the protein CASSSREVATQYF.

This clonotype was counted a few times. The chain joins TRBV6-1 to TRBJ2-1; D may be TRBD2 (5 bases). V lost 8 bases to trimming and J lost 6 bases, with 14 bases between them. The germline V gene has CDR1 MNHNS and CDR2 SASEGT. CDR3 length: 13 amino acids. The CDR3 region has the DNA TGTGCCAGCTCGACGAGTAGCGTCAATGAGCAGTTCTTC. Residues: CASSTSSVNEQFF.

This clonotype was seen a few times. The chain recombines TRBV7-8 with TRBJ2-1; TRBD2 agrees at 7 bases. V shed 5 bases, J shed 8 bases, and the junction held 12 bases outside the gene matches. The V gene's germline CDR1 is SGHVS and CDR2 FQNEAQ. The CDR3 has 15 residues. As DNA, the CDR3 is TGTGCCAGCAGCGCCCCGGGCGGGAGAGGACATGAGCAGTTCTTC. Translation gives CASSAPGGRGHEQFF.

This clonotype turned up a few times. The CDR3 here is CASSVGDRVYGYTF. In nucleotides, the CDR3 is TGTGCCAGCAGCGTAGGAGACAGGGTCTATGGCTACACCTTC. The V gene is TRBV9, the J gene TRBJ1-2, with 7 nucleotides matching TRBD1. The CDR3 extends over 14 amino acids. V trimming: 0 bases; J trimming: 4 bases; junction bases outside the gene matches: 3. Germline V CDR1 and CDR2: SGDLS, YYNGEE.

The V and J genes are TRBV5-1 and TRBJ2-7; 8 bases agree with TRBD1. Per germline, CDR1 SGHRS and CDR2 YFSETQ. The CDR3 consists of 14 residues. J was trimmed by 5 bases and V by 4 bases; bases with no gene match: 8. The CDR3 protein is CASSATDRGHEQYF. The DNA of the CDR3 is TGCGCCAGCAGCGCAACCGACAGGGGCCACGAGCAGTACTTC.

This chain joins TRBV7-9 and TRBJ2-7; D is ambiguous. The CDR3 extends over 11 amino acids. V was pared by 5 bases and J by 5 bases, with 7 bases between. Germline V gene data show CDR1 as SEHNR and CDR2 as FQNEAQ (reference sequence). The CDR3 loop reads CASSARNEQYF. The CDR3 nucleotides are TGTGCCAGCAGCGCTAGGAACGAGCAGTACTTC.

In its sample, this clonotype was seen many times. V and J are TRBV5-1 and TRBJ2-2; D is possibly TRBD2 (6 bases). V lost 1 base and J 4 bases, leaving 14 bases between the germline ends. From germline, CDR1 is SGHRS and CDR2 YFSETQ. The CDR3 sequence is 16 residues long. The CDR3 bases are TGCGCCAGCAGCTTGATCGAGGGAGGTTTCACCGGGGAGCTGTTTTTT. Translating it yields CASSLIEGGFTGELFF.

The chain links TRBV12-3 or TRBV12-4 to TRBJ2-1; the D gene is possibly TRBD2 (6 bases). The CDR3 has 13 amino acids. Trimming shortened V by 4 bases and J by 12 bases, and 16 bases separated the two germline ends. The DNA for the CDR3 is TGTGCCAGCAGTTGGGCCACGGGGGTTGGGCAGTTCTTC. This gives the protein CASSWATGVGQFF.

In its sample, this clonotype was seen a few times. The rearrangement joins TRBV6-4 to TRBJ1-2; D remains unclear. Germline CDR1 MRHNA, CDR2 SNTAGT. The CDR3 is 13 residues long. Trimming removed 2 bases at V and 2 bases at J, with 6 bases between. CDR3 in DNA: TGTGCCAGCAGTGACGGGGAAAACTATGGCTACACCTTC. The encoded protein is CASSDGENYGYTF.

This clonotype was detected ten times or more. The CDR3 spells CASSFSQQETQYF. The DNA for the CDR3 is TGTGCCAGCAGCTTCTCGCAACAAGAGACCCAGTACTTC. The chain uses TRBV7-9 and TRBJ2-5; no definite D call. Germline CDR1 reads SEHNR; CDR2 reads FQNEAQ (reference sequence). Deletions cut 3 bases from V and 2 bases from J, with 7 bases between. This CDR3 is built from 13 residues.

The V and J genes are TRBV6-2 or TRBV6-3 and TRBJ2-7; no reliable D call. Trimming shortened V by 6 bases and J by 2 bases, and 14 bases separated the two germline ends. The CDR3 length is 14 residues. Germline V CDR1 and CDR2: MNHEY, SVGEGT. This CDR3 is CASRDRAGTYEQYF. The CDR3 DNA sequence: TGTGCCAGCAGGGACCGCGCAGGTACCTACGAGCAGTACTTC.

Only one count was recorded for this clonotype. The gene calls are TRBV19 and TRBJ1-1; unclear D gene. This CDR3 comprises 13 residues. V lost 6 bases and J lost 1, with 9 bases in between. Germline lookup yields CDR1 LNHDA and CDR2 SQIVND (reference sequence). The CDR3 is CASRGKGNTEAFF. CDR3 bases: TGTGCCAGTAGGGGGAAGGGGAACACTGAAGCTTTCTTT.

This clonotype was detected ten times or more. The V and J genes are TRBV7-6 and TRBJ2-1; 9 nucleotides agree with TRBD2. There are 14 residues in the CDR3. V dropped 5 bases and J dropped 9; count of bases not matched to a gene: 8. The germline gives CDR1 SGHVS, CDR2 FNYEAQ. The CDR3 reads CASSVSGGTAEQFF. In nucleotides, the CDR3 is TGTGCCAGCAGCGTTAGCGGGGGCACGGCTGAGCAGTTCTTC.

This chain connects TRBV7-3 to TRBJ2-1; 8 positions agree with TRBD1. The germline gives CDR1 SGHTA, CDR2 FQGTGA. V shed 5 bases and J 6 bases; nucleotides not matched to a gene: 3. The CDR3 covers 13 residues. CDR3 in amino acids: CASSDTGGNEQFF. The CDR3 DNA follows: TGTGCCAGCAGCGACACAGGGGGCAATGAGCAGTTCTTC.

This clonotype has just a few counts. The chain recombines TRBV20-1 with TRBJ2-2; D not resolved. The CDR3 loop spans 14 amino acids. From germline, CDR1 is DFQATT and CDR2 SNEGSKA (reference sequence). Deletions cut 0 bases from V and 1 base from J, with 6 bases between. CDR3 sequence (DNA): TGCAGTGCTAGAGATTACCAGAACACCGGGGAGCTGTTTTTT. Residues: CSARDYQNTGELFF.

V usage is TRBV4-1 and J usage is TRBJ1-1; D is ambiguous. The CDR3 contains 15 residues. Germline V gives CDR1 MGHRA, CDR2 YSYEKL. The V and J ends lost 4 bases and 5 bases respectively, with 17 bases between them. The CDR3 DNA reads TGCGCCAGCAGCCCTGCGGAGGATTCTTTAACTGAAGCTTTCTTT. This sequence encodes CASSPAEDSLTEAFF.

This clonotype was counted a few times. This chain joins TRBV19 and TRBJ2-7; D is ambiguous. Trimming cost V 3 bases and J 6 bases, with 6 bases left between them. CDR3 size: 11 residues. Germline values: CDR1 LNHDA, CDR2 SQIVND (reference sequence). The CDR3 DNA reads TGTGCCAGTAGTATGCGTGGCGAGCAGTACTTC. Residues: CASSMRGEQYF.

This chain connects TRBV12-3 or TRBV12-4 to TRBJ2-2, with D maybe TRBD2 (6 bases). Trimming pared 5 bases from V and 6 bases from J, leaving 7 bases between. The CDR3 loop spans 12 amino acids. The CDR3 sequence: CASSGGSGELFF. CDR3 sequence (DNA): TGTGCCAGCAGTGGGGGGTCCGGGGAGCTGTTTTTT.

This chain uses TRBV5-1 with TRBJ2-3; tentative D call: TRBD2 (6 bases). The CDR3 runs to 15 residues. Germline V lookup: CDR1 SGHRS, CDR2 YFSETQ. V lost 4 bases, J lost 2 bases, and 14 bases lay in between. The CDR3 is CASSPRDFNTDTQYF. CDR3 bases: TGCGCCAGCAGCCCCCGGGACTTCAACACAGATACGCAGTATTTT.

This clonotype turned up a few times. The gene calls are TRBV4-2 and TRBJ2-5; a weak D match, TRBD1 (6 bases). This CDR3 region has 14 residues. The V end lost 2 bases, the J end lost 5 bases, and 12 bases lay between the germline ends. Germline V gene lookup returns CDR1 LGHNA and CDR2 YNFKEQ. CDR3 bases: TGTGCCAGCAGCCAAAACAGGGAGATCGAGACCCAGTACTTC. Its translation: CASSQNREIETQYF.

V is TRBV4-2 and J is TRBJ1-1, with D unresolved. Trimming took off 0 bases at V and 4 bases at J, with 9 bases between the two ends. CDR1 LGHNA and CDR2 YNFKEQ come from the germline V gene. The CDR3 sequence is 14 residues long. For the CDR3, the DNA is TGTGCCAGCAGCCAAGAGTCAGCTTTCACTGAAGCTTTCTTT. Translation: CASSQESAFTEAFF.